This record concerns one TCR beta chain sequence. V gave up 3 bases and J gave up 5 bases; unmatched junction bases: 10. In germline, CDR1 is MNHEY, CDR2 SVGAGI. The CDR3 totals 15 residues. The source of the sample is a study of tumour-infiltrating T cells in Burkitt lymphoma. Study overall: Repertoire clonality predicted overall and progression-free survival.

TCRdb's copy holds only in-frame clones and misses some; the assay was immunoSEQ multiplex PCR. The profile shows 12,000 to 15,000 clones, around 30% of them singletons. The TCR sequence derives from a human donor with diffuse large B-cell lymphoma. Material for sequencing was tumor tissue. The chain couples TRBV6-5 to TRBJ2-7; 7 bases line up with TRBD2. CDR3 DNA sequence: TGTGCCAGCAGTTATACCCGGGTTAGCGGGCACGAGCAGTACTTC. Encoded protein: CASSYTRVSGHEQYF.